The 30 T cell receptor beta chains presented below share a single source sample, sequenced in a study of blood T cell repertoires in COVID-19. Repertoires were generated with immunoSEQ multiplex PCR, while TCRdb's copy carries only in-frame clones and drops some. Found here are roughly 46,000 clones, roughly four fifths of them singletons; the top ten hold approximately 8.2%. The sequenced sample consisted of peripheral blood. The receptors here all came from a man aged 60-69 years with acute or convalescent COVID-19.

V and J are TRBV6-4 and TRBJ2-7; the D is unclear. The CDR3 spans 15 residues. The germline CDR1 and CDR2 sequences are MRHNA and SNTAGT. V lost 2 bases to trimming and J lost 0 bases, with 11 bases between them. The CDR3 is CASSDTTSYSYEQYF. DNA for the CDR3: TGTGCCAGCAGTGACACGACATCGTACTCCTACGAGCAGTACTTC.

The chain links TRBV7-2 to TRBJ2-2; 7 bases agree with TRBD2. The CDR3 runs to 16 residues. Germline V CDR1 and CDR2: SGHTA, FQGNSA. With V trimmed by 0 bases and J by 4 bases, 5 bases remained unmatched. The CDR3 protein is CASSLASGRGTGELFF. The CDR3 DNA reads TGTGCCAGCAGCTTAGCCTCGGGGAGGGGCACCGGGGAGCTGTTTTTT. The full variable domain, rest sourced from reference TRBV7-2 and TRBJ2-2, is GAGVSQSPSNKVTEKGKDVELRCDPISGHTALYWYRQSLGQGLEFLIYFQGNSAPDKSGLPSDRFSAERTGGSVSTLTIQRTQQEDSAVYLCASSLASGRGTGELFFGEGSRLTVL.

In this sample, this clone turned up once. The V gene is TRBV5-1, the J gene TRBJ2-7, with 9 positions matching TRBD1. J gave up 3 bases and V 4 bases, and 11 bases lay outside the gene matches. Looked up from germline, CDR1 is SGHRS and CDR2 is YFSETQ. The CDR3 sequence is 16 residues long. The CDR3 nucleotides read TGCGCCAGCAGCGCGGACAAGACAGGGGGAGGCTACGAGCAGTACTTC. This codes for CASSADKTGGGYEQYF.

The genes are TRBV5-1 and TRBJ1-1, with 9 nucleotides matching TRBD1. The CDR3 consists of 15 residues. V was pared by 0 bases and J by 1 base, with 1 base of the junction left unmatched. Germline V gene lookup returns CDR1 SGHRS and CDR2 YFSETQ. The CDR3 DNA reads TGCGCCAGCAGCTTGGTACAGGGGGCGAACACTGAAGCTTTCTTT. As protein: CASSLVQGANTEAFF.

The gene calls are TRBV12-3 or TRBV12-4 and TRBJ1-5; D is undetermined. Trimming removed 1 base from V and 6 bases from J, with 7 bases in between. This CDR3 spans 13 amino acids. CDR3 in DNA: TGTGCCAGCAGTTTAGATTCGGGTCAGCCCCAGCATTTT. Translated: CASSLDSGQPQHF.

This clone appeared a single time. The chain employs TRBV18 and TRBJ2-1; possible D gene TRBD2, 5 bases. Germline-derived CDR1 and CDR2 are KGHSH and LQKENI. The length of the CDR3 is 16 residues. V shed 2 bases and J shed 7 bases, with 18 bases lying between them. The CDR3 DNA reads TGTGCCAGCTCACCAAGGAATTTCCCCCCGGGGAATGAGCAGTTCTTC. Its protein product is CASSPRNFPPGNEQFF.

This clone was observed once. V is TRBV6-5 and J is TRBJ2-1, with D hard to call. There are 14 residues in the CDR3. CDR1 is MNHEY and CDR2 is SVGAGI in the germline V gene. Trimming removed 4 bases at V and 1 base at J, with 8 bases between. CDR3 in amino acids: CASSLIGSYNEQFF. CDR3 in DNA: TGTGCCAGCAGTTTAATCGGGTCCTACAATGAGCAGTTCTTC.

This rearrangement joins TRBV19 to TRBJ1-3, with D hard to call. V gave up 3 bases and J gave up 0 bases, with 9 bases separating them. Germline V lookup: CDR1 LNHDA, CDR2 SQIVND (reference sequence). The CDR3 runs 15 residues. The CDR3 DNA reads TGTGCCAGTAGTATGTTTGGGCACTCTGGAAACACCATATATTTT. Its protein product is CASSMFGHSGNTIYF.

This rearrangement joins TRBV4-1 to TRBJ1-4; 9 bases are shared with TRBD1. J gave up 0 bases and V 4 bases, and 15 bases lay outside the gene matches. The germline CDR1 and CDR2 sequences are MGHRA and YSYEKL. The CDR3 runs to 20 residues. Written as DNA, the CDR3 is TGCGCCAGCAGCCCACTGGACAGGGGCCGGTCTACCGCAACTAATGAAAAACTGTTTTTT. It yields the protein CASSPLDRGRSTATNEKLFF.

As to this clone: At the DNA level, this CDR3 is encoded by other sequences in the same sample as well. The chain joins TRBV3-1 (or the pseudogene TRBV3-2) to TRBJ1-5; TRBD1 matches 8 bases. The CDR3 runs 14 residues. Per the germline V gene, CDR1 is LGHDT and CDR2 is YNNKEL (reference sequence). Trimming at V came to 4 bases and at J to 2 bases, leaving 1 base not matched to a gene. DNA for the CDR3: TGTGCCAGCAGCCCGGGACAGGGCAATCAGCCCCAGCATTTT. Protein sequence: CASSPGQGNQPQHF.

The chain joins TRBV4-1 to TRBJ1-2, with 10 bases matching TRBD1. There are 15 residues in the CDR3. Germline V lookup: CDR1 MGHRA, CDR2 YSYEKL. With V trimmed by 1 base and J by 3 bases, 2 bases remained unmatched. Written as DNA, the CDR3 is TGCGCCAGCAGCCAAGGGACAGGGGGGGACTATGGCTACACCTTC. Encoded protein: CASSQGTGGDYGYTF.

This clone was found a few times. The V gene is TRBV5-1, the J gene TRBJ2-2; maybe TRBD1 (7 bases). In germline, CDR1 is SGHRS, CDR2 YFSETQ. Trimming pared 4 bases from V and 6 bases from J, leaving 16 bases between. The CDR3 spans 15 residues. Written as DNA, the CDR3 is TGCGCCAGCAGCGACAGCAGGGGGGCCTCCGGGGAGCTGTTTTTT. Protein sequence: CASSDSRGASGELFF.

This clone has a single count. The V and J genes are TRBV15 and TRBJ2-5; 9 positions agree with TRBD1. Germline V CDR1 and CDR2: LNHNV, YYDKDF (reference sequence). With 3 bases clipped from V and 5 bases from J, the junction kept 4 bases outside the gene matches. This CDR3 is 14 amino acids long. CDR3 in amino acids: CATSSYRGQETQYF. CDR3 in DNA: TGTGCCACCAGCAGCTACAGGGGGCAGGAGACCCAGTACTTC.

The gene calls are TRBV2 and TRBJ1-2, with no clear D. This CDR3 spans 13 amino acids. The V end was cut by 2 bases, the J end by 7 bases, with 11 bases between. Germline lookup yields CDR1 SNHLY and CDR2 FYNNEI. CDR3 bases: TGTGCCAGCAGTGAATTGGAGAGGCCTGGCTACACCTTC. This translates into CASSELERPGYTF.

This chain uses TRBV5-6 with TRBJ2-7, with TRBD1 matching 8 bases. V trimming: 4 bases; J trimming: 6 bases; junction bases outside the gene matches: 9. CDR1 is SGHDT, CDR2 YYEEEE, per germline. The CDR3 is made up of 14 amino acids. The CDR3 loop is CASSIGQGLGEQYF. CDR3 bases: TGTGCCAGCAGCATAGGACAGGGATTGGGCGAGCAGTACTTC.

The rearrangement links TRBV2 to TRBJ1-2; the match to TRBD1 covers 10 bases. The CDR3 contains 12 residues. From germline, CDR1 is SNHLY and CDR2 FYNNEI. Losses at the gene ends were 5 bases for V and 7 bases for J; bases not matched to a gene: 1. In DNA, the CDR3 is TGTGCCAGCAGTCGGACAGGGGGTGGCTACACCTTC. Translating it yields CASSRTGGGYTF.

V usage is TRBV11-2 and J usage is TRBJ2-6; D gene ambiguous. The germline CDR1 and CDR2 sequences are SGHAT and FQNNGV. This CDR3 has 19 amino acids. V shed 5 bases and J shed 1 base, with 21 bases lying between them. The CDR3 DNA sequence: TGTGCCAGCAGCGCGCGTCGGAGAACGGCAAAGTCTGGGGCCAACGTCCTGACTTTC. It yields the protein CASSARRRTAKSGANVLTF.

The V call is TRBV7-9, the J call TRBJ2-1; TRBD2 might be the D (6 bases). The CDR3 totals 13 residues. With 6 bases removed from V and 7 bases from J, the gap between germline ends came to 13 bases. Per germline, CDR1 SEHNR and CDR2 FQNEAQ (reference sequence). DNA of the CDR3: TGTGCCAGCAGACGACTAGAGATAAATGAGCAGTTCTTC. Protein sequence: CASRRLEINEQFF.

The CDR3 DNA sequence: TGCGCCAGCAGCTTAGGAACCGCGGGCCGCACAGATACGCAGTATTTT. Its protein is CASSLGTAGRTDTQYF. The chain has TRBV5-1 and TRBJ2-3; D perhaps matches TRBD2 (5 bases). Germline CDR1 is SGHRS and CDR2 is YFSETQ. This CDR3 is built from 16 residues. Trimming pared 2 bases from V and 1 base from J, leaving 14 bases between.

The chain carries TRBV19 and TRBJ2-1; 7 bases map to TRBD1. Germline-derived CDR1 and CDR2 are LNHDA and SQIVND (reference sequence). V dropped 10 bases and J dropped 9; count of bases not matched to a gene: 9. There are 12 residues in the CDR3. In DNA form, the CDR3 reads TGTGCCACGGGGCTAGGGGGCGTTGAGCAGTTCTTC. This sequence encodes CATGLGGVEQFF.

The chain joins TRBV3-1 (or the pseudogene TRBV3-2) to TRBJ1-2; 10 nucleotides agree with TRBD1. V shed 3 bases, J shed 7 bases, and the junction held 11 bases outside the gene matches. This CDR3 spans 16 amino acids. Looked up from germline, CDR1 is LGHDT and CDR2 is YNNKEL (reference sequence). CDR3 coding DNA: TGTGCCAGCAGCCAGCACACCGGGACAGGGGAATTTGGCTACACCTTC. Amino acid sequence: CASSQHTGTGEFGYTF.

The V gene is TRBV18, the J gene TRBJ1-6; D remains ambiguous. In germline, CDR1 is KGHSH, CDR2 LQKENI. This CDR3 is 15 amino acids long. V lost 6 bases to trimming and J lost 3 bases, with 12 bases between them. The CDR3 region is CASSPGVNYNSPLHF. The CDR3 bases are TGTGCCAGCTCTCCCGGGGTCAACTATAATTCACCCCTCCACTTT.

DNA for the CDR3: TGTGCCAGCAGTTTCCAAGGGGCTGATTCGAACACCGGGGAGCTGTTTTTT. Encoded protein: CASSFQGADSNTGELFF. The chain recombines TRBV28 with TRBJ2-2; possible D gene TRBD1, 5 bases. The CDR3 has 17 amino acids. CDR1 is MDHEN and CDR2 is SYDVKM in the germline V gene. Trimming pared 3 bases from V and 0 bases from J, leaving 14 bases between.

V usage is TRBV11-2 and J usage is TRBJ2-2, with 8 bases lining up with TRBD1. V was pared by 3 bases and J by 6 bases, with 6 bases of the junction left unmatched. From germline, CDR1 is SGHAT and CDR2 FQNNGV. The CDR3 has 15 residues. CDR3 loop: CASSFDRGSSGELFF. In DNA, the CDR3 is TGTGCCAGCAGCTTCGACAGGGGTTCGTCCGGGGAGCTGTTTTTT.

The rearrangement links TRBV5-1 to TRBJ2-5, with TRBD1 identical over 10 bases. This CDR3 contains 16 residues. Germline assignment: CDR1 SGHRS and CDR2 YFSETQ. V gave up 4 bases and J gave up 3 bases; unmatched junction bases: 9. The CDR3, as DNA: TGCGCCAGCAGCCGACAGGGGGCTGGGGGTGAAGAGACCCAGTACTTC. Its translation: CASSRQGAGGEETQYF.

This chain links TRBV6-5 with TRBJ1-6, with 9 bases matching TRBD1. Germline trimming cut 6 bases from V and 7 bases from J; bases unmatched to any gene: 7. Germline loops: CDR1 MNHEY, CDR2 SVGAGI. This CDR3 is built from 15 residues. Here the CDR3 DNA reads TGTGCCAGCAGACCCGGGACAGGGCTGAATTCACCCCTCCACTTT. Amino acids: CASRPGTGLNSPLHF.

The chain uses TRBV2 and TRBJ1-5, with TRBD1 matching over 8 bases. The CDR3 extends over 17 amino acids. Germline V gene data show CDR1 as SNHLY and CDR2 as FYNNEI. V dropped 7 bases and J dropped 3; count of bases not matched to a gene: 14. In DNA form, the CDR3 reads TGTGCCAGCACCCAGAGAGCGACAGGGGCTACCAATCAGCCCCAGCATTTT. Protein: CASTQRATGATNQPQHF.

This rearrangement joins TRBV5-6 to TRBJ1-2; TRBD1 might be the D (5 bases). This CDR3 is 14 amino acids long. CDR1 is SGHDT, CDR2 YYEEEE, per germline. V was pared by 2 bases and J by 4 bases, with 12 bases between. The CDR3 DNA is TGTGCCAGCAGCTTAGCAAGGAGGGGCTATGGCTACACCTTC. It specifies CASSLARRGYGYTF.

The chain carries TRBV28 and TRBJ1-2; 9 nucleotides agree with TRBD1. CDR3 length equals 14 residues. CDR1 is MDHEN, CDR2 SYDVKM, per germline. V gave up 5 bases and J gave up 2 bases; unmatched junction bases: 3. DNA for the CDR3: TGTGCCAGCAGTGGGGACAGGGCAAACTATGGCTACACCTTC. This translates into CASSGDRANYGYTF.

The chain employs TRBV29-1 and TRBJ2-2; D is possibly TRBD2 (6 bases). Germline CDR1 SQVTM, CDR2 ANQGSEA. The CDR3 contains 14 residues. The V gene lost 6 bases and the J gene lost 4 bases, with 15 bases spanning the gap. Here the CDR3 DNA reads TGCAGCGTCGACCTGGGGGGATCCACCGGGGAGCTGTTTTTT. Protein: CSVDLGGSTGELFF.